What follows is one T cell receptor (beta chain) and its context. This sample was included in a study of blood T cell repertoires in COVID-19. As for the study in general: Acute and convalescent COVID-19 specimens originated in the United States, Italy and Spain.

Original analysis: Estimates of nucleated cell counts were drawn from the amplification of reference gene primers. The table came from immunoSEQ multiplex PCR; TCRdb's copy has only in-frame clones and leaves some out. D and trimming were read from the DNA, whereas the V and J calls and clone size are those reported in that table. The table lists some 360,000 clones, about 90% of them singletons. The CDR3 spans 14 residues. Germline V gene data show CDR1 as MDHEN and CDR2 as SYDVKM. V lost 7 bases, J lost 5 bases, and 10 bases stayed unmatched. Participants reported their clinical history, and cohort assignment relied on those reports.

Sequencing input: PBMCs or T cells enriched from blood (not recorded which). This receptor was obtained from a woman aged 25-40 years who had been exposed to COVID-19. The V call is TRBV28, the J call TRBJ1-2, with 7 bases identical to TRBD1. The CDR3 protein is CASTVLQQGYGYTF. CDR3 in DNA: TGTGCCAGCACTGTCCTCCAACAGGGGTATGGCTACACCTTC.